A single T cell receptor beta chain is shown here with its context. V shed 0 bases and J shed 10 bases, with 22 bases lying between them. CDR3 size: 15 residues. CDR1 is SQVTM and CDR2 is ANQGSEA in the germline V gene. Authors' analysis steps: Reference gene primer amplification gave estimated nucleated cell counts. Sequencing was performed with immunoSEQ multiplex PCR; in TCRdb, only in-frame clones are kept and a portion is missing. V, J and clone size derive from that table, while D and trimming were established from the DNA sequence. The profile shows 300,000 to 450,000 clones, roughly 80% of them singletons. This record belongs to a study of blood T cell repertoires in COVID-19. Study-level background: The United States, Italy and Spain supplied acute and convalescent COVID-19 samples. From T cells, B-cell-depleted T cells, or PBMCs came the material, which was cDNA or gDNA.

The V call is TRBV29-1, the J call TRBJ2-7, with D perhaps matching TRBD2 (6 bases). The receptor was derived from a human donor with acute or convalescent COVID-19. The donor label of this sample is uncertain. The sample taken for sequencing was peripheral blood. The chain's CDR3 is CSVEDTGAGLKGQYF. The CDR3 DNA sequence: TGCAGCGTTGAAGATACAGGAGCGGGCCTTAAGGGTCAGTACTTC.